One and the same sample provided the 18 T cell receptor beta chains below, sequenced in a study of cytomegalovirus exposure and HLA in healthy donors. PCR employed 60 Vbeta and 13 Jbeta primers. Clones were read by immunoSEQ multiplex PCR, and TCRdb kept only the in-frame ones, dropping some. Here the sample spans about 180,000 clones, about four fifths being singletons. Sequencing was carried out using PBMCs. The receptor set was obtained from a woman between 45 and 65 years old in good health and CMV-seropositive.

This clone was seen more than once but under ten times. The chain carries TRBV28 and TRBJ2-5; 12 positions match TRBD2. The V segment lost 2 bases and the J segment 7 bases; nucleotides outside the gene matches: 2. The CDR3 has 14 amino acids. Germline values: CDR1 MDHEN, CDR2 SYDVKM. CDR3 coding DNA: TGTGCCAGCAGTTTAGGACTAGCGGGACTGACCCAGTACTTC. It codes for CASSLGLAGLTQYF.

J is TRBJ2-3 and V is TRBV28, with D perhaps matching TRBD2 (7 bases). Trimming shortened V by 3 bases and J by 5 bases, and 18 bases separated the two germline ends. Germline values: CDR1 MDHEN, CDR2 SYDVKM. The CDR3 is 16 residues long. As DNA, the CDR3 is TGTGCCAGCAGTTTTCTGGAGGGGGGGCGGAGAGATACGCAGTATTTT. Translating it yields CASSFLEGGRRDTQYF.

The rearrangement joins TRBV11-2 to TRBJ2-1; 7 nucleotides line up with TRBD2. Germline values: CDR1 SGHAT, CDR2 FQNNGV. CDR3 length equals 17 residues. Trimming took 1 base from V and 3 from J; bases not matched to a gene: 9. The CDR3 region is CASSLALVAGGYNEQFF. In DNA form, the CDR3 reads TGTGCCAGCAGCTTAGCTCTAGTAGCGGGCGGCTACAATGAGCAGTTCTTC.

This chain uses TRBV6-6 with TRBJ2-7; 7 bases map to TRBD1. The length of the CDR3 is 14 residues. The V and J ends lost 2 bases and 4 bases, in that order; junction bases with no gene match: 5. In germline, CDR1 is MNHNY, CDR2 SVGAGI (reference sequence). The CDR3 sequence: CASSYTGATYEQYF. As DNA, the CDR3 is TGTGCCAGCAGTTACACAGGGGCCACGTACGAGCAGTACTTC.

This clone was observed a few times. The CDR3 nucleotides are TGTGCCAGCTCACTGTACAGGGTTCCGGGGGAGCAGTACTTC. Its protein is CASSLYRVPGEQYF. The chain couples TRBV18 to TRBJ2-7, with D tentatively TRBD1 (6 bases). The CDR3 has 14 residues. CDR1 is KGHSH and CDR2 is LQKENI in the germline V gene. V lost 4 bases and J 7 bases, leaving 17 bases between the germline ends.

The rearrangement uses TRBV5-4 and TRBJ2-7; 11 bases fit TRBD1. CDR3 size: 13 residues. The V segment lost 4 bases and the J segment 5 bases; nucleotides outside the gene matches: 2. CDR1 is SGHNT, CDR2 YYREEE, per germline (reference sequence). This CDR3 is CASSAGQGDEQYF. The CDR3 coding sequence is TGTGCCAGCAGCGCGGGACAGGGGGACGAGCAGTACTTC.

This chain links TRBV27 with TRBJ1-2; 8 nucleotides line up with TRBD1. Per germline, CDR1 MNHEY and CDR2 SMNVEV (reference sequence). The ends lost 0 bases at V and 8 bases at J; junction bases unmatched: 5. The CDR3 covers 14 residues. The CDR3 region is CASSLSQGARGYTF. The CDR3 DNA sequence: TGTGCCAGCAGTTTATCGCAGGGGGCGCGGGGCTACACCTTC.

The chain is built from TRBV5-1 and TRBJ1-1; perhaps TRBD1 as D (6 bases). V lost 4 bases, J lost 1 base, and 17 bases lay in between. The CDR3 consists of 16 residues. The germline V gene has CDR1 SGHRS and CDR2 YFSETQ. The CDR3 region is CASSGGGAGSNTEAFF. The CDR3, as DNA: TGCGCCAGCAGCGGAGGGGGGGCGGGTTCGAACACTGAAGCTTTCTTT.

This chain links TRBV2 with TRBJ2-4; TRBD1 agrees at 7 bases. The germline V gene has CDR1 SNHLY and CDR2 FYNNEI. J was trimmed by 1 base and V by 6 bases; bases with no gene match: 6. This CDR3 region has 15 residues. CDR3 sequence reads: CASSGQASAKNIQYF. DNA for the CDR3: TGTGCCAGCAGCGGACAGGCTTCCGCCAAAAACATTCAGTACTTC.

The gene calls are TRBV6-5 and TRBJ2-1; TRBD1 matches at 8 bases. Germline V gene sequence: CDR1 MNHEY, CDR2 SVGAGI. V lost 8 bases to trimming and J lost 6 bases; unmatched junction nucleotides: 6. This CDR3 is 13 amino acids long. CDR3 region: CASRRTGINEQFF. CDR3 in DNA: TGTGCCAGCCGTAGGACAGGGATCAATGAGCAGTTCTTC.

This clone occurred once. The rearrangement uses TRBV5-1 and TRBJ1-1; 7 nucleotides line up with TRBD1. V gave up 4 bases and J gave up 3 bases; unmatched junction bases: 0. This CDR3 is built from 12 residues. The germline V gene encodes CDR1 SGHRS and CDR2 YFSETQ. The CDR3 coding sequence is TGCGCCAGCAGCCAGGGGGACACTGAAGCTTTCTTT. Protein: CASSQGDTEAFF. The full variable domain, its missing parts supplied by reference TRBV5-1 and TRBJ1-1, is KAGVTQTPRYLIKTRGQQVTLSCSPISGHRSVSWYQQTPGQGLQFLFEYFSETQRNKGNFPGRFSGRQFSNSRSEMNVSTLELGDSALYLCASSQGDTEAFFGQGTRLTVV.

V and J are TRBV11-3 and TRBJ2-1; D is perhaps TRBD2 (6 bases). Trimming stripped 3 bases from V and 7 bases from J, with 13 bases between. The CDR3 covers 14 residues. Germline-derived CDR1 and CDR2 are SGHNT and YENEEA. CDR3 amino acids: CASSLGGGRNEQFF. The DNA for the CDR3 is TGTGCCAGCAGCTTGGGCGGAGGGAGAAATGAGCAGTTCTTC.

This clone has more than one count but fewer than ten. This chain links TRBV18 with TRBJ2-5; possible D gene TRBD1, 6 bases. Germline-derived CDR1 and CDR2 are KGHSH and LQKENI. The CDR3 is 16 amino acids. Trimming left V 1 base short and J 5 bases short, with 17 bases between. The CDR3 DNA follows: TGTGCCAGCTCACCACAAGGGAGTCCTAGGGGGGAGACCCAGTACTTC. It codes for CASSPQGSPRGETQYF.

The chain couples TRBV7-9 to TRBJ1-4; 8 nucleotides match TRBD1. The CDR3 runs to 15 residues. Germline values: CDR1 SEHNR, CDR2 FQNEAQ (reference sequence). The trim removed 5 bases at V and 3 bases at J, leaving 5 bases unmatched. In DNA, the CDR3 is TGTGCCAGCAGCCTGCAGGGGGCAGCTAATGAAAAACTGTTTTTT. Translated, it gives CASSLQGAANEKLFF.

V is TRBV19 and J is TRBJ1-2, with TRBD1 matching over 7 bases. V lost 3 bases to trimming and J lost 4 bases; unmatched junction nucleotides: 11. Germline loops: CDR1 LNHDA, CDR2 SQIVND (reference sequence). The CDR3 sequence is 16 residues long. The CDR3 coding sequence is TGTGCCAGTAGTATCCCCCAGACAGGGAGCGGCTATGGCTACACCTTC. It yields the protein CASSIPQTGSGYGYTF.

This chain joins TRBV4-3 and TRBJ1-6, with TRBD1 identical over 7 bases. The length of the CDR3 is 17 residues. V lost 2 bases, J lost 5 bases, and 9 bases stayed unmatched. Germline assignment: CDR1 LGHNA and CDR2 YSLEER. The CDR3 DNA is TGCGCCAGCAGCCAAAAACCCCACAGGGGTGATAATTCACCCCTCCACTTT. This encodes CASSQKPHRGDNSPLHF.

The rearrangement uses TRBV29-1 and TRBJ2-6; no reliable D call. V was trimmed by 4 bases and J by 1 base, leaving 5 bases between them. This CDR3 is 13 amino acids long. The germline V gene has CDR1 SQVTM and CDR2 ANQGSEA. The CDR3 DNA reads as TGCAGCGTTGCCCATTCTGGGGCCAACGTCCTGACTTTC. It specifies CSVAHSGANVLTF.

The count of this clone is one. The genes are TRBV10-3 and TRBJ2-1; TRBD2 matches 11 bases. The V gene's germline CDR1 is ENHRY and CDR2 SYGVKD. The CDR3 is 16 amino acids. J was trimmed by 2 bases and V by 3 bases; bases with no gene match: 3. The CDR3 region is CAISDTGLAAYNEQFF. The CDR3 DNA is TGTGCCATCAGTGACACGGGACTAGCGGCCTACAATGAGCAGTTCTTC.